The T cell receptor (delta chain) described here comes from a study of γδ T cells in repeated Plasmodium falciparum infection. Across the whole study: Donors were malaria-exposed Malian children or age- and gender-matched Australian children.

Gammadelta T cells were flow-sorted from PBMC into Vgamma9/Vdelta2+ and Vdelta2-negative populations for bulk analysis. As to this clone: The protein TCRdb gives is from a much larger clone and does not agree with this DNA's translation at residue 4, likely a read error; the protein shown here comes from the DNA.

TCRdb processed the multiplex PCR reads again with the CATT caller. The table lists more than 45,000 delta-chain clones, over 1.5% of them singletons. The germline V gene has CDR1 TSWWSYY and CDR2 QGS. This CDR3 contains 17 residues. J is TRDJ1 and V is TRDV1, with TRDD3 identical over 9 bases. This sequence was found in a pool of human donors (malaria-infected and uninfected, not separated). Material for sequencing was gamma-delta T cells from blood. The CDR3 reads CALRELSGTGGPDKLIF. CDR3 bases: TGTGCTCTTAGGGAACTCTCCGGTACTGGGGGACCCGATAAACTCATCTTT.